This T cell receptor (beta chain) stems from a study of blood T cell repertoires in COVID-19. Study-wide background: Whether acute or convalescent, the COVID-19 samples came from the United States, Italy and Spain. PBMCs, B-cell-depleted T cells, or T cells provided the cDNA or gDNA that made up the material.

Profiled with immunoSEQ multiplex PCR; TCRdb holds only in-frame clones, not every one. Of 300,000 to 350,000 clones in the sample, 90% to 95% were seen once. Participant ages covered about 18 to 95 years across 20 to 25 US areas. V lost 3 bases to trimming and J lost 1 base, with 12 bases between them. The CDR3 spans 15 residues. Germline-derived CDR1 and CDR2 are LNHDA and SQIVND (reference sequence). The chain has TRBV19 and TRBJ1-1; perhaps TRBD1 as D (6 bases). The receptor was isolated from a woman aged 25 to 39 who had been exposed to COVID-19. What was sequenced was PBMCs or T cells enriched from blood (not recorded which). In DNA form, the CDR3 reads TGTGCCAGTAGTATCCGGGGACAACCGAACACTGAAGCTTTCTTT. Protein sequence: CASSIRGQPNTEAFF.